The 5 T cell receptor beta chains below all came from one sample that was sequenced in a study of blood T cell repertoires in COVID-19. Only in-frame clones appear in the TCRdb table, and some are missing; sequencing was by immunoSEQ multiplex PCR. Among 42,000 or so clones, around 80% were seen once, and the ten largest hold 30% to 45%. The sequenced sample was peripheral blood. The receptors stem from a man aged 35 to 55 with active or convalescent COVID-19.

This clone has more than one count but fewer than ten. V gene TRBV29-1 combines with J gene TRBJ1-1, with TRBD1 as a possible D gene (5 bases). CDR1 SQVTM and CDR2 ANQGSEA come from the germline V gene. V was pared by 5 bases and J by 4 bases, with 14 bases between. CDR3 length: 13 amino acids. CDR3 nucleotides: TGCAGCGTTTCTCGGGCGGGACGCACTGAAGCTTTCTTT. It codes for CSVSRAGRTEAFF.

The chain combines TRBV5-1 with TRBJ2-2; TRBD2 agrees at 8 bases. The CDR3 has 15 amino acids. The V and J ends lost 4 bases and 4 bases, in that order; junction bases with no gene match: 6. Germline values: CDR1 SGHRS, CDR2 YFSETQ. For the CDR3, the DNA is TGCGCCAGCAGCGGCGGGGGGACAATCACCGGGGAGCTGTTTTTT. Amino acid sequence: CASSGGGTITGELFF.

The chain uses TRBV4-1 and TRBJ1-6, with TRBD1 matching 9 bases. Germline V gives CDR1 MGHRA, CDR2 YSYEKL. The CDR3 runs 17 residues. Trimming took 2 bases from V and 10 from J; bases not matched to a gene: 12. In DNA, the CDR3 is TGCGCCAGCAGCCAAAGTCAACAGGGGGCGCCTGGGTCACCCCTCCACTTT. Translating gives CASSQSQQGAPGSPLHF.

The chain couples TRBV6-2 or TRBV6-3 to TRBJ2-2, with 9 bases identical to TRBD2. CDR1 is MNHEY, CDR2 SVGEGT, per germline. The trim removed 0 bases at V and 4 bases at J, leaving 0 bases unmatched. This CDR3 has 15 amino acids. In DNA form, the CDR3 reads TGTGCCAGCAGTTACTCGCGGGGGGGCACCGGGGAGCTGTTTTTT. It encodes CASSYSRGGTGELFF.

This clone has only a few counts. As DNA, the CDR3 is TGCAGCACTTGTCTCACTACCACAGATACGCAGTATTTT. Translation: CSTCLTTTDTQYF. The chain employs TRBV29-1 and TRBJ2-3; D gene uncertain. Germline CDR1 is SQVTM and CDR2 is ANQGSEA. The CDR3 covers 13 residues. V shed 8 bases and J shed 2 bases, with 14 bases lying between them.